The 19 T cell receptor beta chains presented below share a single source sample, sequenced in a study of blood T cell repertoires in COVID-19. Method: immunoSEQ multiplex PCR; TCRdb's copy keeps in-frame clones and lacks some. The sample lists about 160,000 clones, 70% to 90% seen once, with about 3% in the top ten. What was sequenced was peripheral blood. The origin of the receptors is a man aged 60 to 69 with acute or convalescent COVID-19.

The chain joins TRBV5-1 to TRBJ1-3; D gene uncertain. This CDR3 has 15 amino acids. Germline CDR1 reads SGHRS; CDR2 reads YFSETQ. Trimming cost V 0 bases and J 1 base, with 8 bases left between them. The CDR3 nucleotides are TGCGCCAGCAGCTTGGTGCCGGGATCTGGAAACACCATATATTTT. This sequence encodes CASSLVPGSGNTIYF.

The CDR3 bases are TGTGCCAGCAGCCCCTCCCTGGGGAGAGGCAGTGAAAAACTGTTTTTT. This gives the protein CASSPSLGRGSEKLFF. The V gene is TRBV7-6, the J gene TRBJ1-4; D uncertain. CDR1 SGHVS and CDR2 FNYEAQ come from the germline V gene. The V and J ends lost 5 bases and 7 bases respectively, with 20 bases between them. The CDR3 is made up of 16 amino acids.

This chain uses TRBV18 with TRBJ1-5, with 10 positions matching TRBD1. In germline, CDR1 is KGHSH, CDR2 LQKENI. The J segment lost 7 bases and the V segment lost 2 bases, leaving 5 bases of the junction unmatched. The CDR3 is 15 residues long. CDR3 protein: CASSPTGTGAQPQHF. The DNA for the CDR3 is TGTGCCAGCTCACCAACCGGGACAGGGGCCCAGCCCCAGCATTTT.

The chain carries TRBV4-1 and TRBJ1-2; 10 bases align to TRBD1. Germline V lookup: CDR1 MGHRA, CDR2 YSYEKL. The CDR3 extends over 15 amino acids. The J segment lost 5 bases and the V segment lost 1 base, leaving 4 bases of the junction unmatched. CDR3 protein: CASSQAGTGAYGYTF. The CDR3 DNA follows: TGCGCCAGCAGCCAAGCTGGGACAGGGGCGTATGGCTACACCTTC.

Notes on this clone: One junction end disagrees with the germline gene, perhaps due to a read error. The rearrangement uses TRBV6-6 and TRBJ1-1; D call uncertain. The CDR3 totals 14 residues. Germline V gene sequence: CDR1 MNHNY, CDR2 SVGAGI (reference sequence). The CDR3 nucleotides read TGTGCCAGCAGTTATGTTCGCGGGAACACTGGAGCTTTCTTT. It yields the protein CASSYVRGNTGAFF.

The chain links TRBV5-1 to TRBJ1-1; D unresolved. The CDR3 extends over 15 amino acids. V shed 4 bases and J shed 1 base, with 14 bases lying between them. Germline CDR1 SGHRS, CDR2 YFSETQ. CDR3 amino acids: CASSLGDLPNTEAFF. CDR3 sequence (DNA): TGCGCCAGCAGCCTGGGTGACTTACCGAACACTGAAGCTTTCTTT.

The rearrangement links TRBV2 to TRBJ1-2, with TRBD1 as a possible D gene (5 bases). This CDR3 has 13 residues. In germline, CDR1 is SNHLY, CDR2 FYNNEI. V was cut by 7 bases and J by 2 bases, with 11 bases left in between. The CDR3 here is CASTTGLNYGYTF. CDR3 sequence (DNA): TGTGCCAGCACCACGGGACTGAACTATGGCTACACCTTC.

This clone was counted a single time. Here the CDR3 reads CASSIQGNNSPLHF. The CDR3, as DNA: TGTGCCAGCAGCATACAGGGGAACAATTCACCCCTCCACTTT. The chain employs TRBV7-9 and TRBJ1-6; 7 positions agree with TRBD1. The V gene's germline CDR1 is SEHNR and CDR2 FQNEAQ (reference sequence). This CDR3 is built from 14 residues. The junction had 5 bases not matched to a gene; V was cut back by 5 bases and J by 7 bases.

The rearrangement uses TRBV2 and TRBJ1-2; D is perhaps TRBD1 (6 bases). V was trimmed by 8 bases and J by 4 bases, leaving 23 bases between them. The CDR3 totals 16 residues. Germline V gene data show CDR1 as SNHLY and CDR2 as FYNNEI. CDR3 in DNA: TGTGCCAGCGTAGGAGGGGGGGGGCGTAGGATCTATGGCTACACCTTC. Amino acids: CASVGGGGRRIYGYTF.

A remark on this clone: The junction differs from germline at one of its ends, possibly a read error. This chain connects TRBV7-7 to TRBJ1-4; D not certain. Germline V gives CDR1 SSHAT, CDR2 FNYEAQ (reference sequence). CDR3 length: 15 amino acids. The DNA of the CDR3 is TGTGCTAGCATGCTTACCGATGGAGGGAATGAAAAACTGTTTTTT. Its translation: CASMLTDGGNEKLFF.

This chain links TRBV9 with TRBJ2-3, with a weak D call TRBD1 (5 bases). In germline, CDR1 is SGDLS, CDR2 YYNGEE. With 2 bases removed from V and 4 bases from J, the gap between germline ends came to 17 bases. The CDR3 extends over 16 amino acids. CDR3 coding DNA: TGTGCCAGCAGCGTCCGCCAGGGTATTAAGGCAGATACGCAGTATTTT. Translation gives CASSVRQGIKADTQYF.

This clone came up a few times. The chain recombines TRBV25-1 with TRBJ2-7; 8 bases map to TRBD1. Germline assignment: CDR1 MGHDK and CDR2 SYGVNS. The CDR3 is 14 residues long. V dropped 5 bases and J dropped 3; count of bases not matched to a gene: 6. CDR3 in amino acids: CASSYGTGVYEQYF. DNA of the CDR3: TGTGCCAGCAGTTACGGGACAGGAGTCTACGAGCAGTACTTC.

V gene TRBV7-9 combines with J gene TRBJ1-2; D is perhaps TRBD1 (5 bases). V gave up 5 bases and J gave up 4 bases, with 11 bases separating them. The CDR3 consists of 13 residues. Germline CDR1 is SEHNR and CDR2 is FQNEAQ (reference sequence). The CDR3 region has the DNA TGTGCCAGCAGCATGCAGGGTGGCTATGGCTACACCTTC. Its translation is CASSMQGGYGYTF.

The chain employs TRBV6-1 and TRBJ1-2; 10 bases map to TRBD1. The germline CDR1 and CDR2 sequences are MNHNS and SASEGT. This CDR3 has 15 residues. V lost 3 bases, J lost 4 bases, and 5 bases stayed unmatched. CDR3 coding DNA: TGTGCCAGCAGTGACCTGGGACAGGGGTTCTATGGCTACACCTTC. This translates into CASSDLGQGFYGYTF.

The CDR3 spells CASSESGQGARGYTF. The DNA of the CDR3 is TGCGCCAGCAGTGAGTCGGGACAGGGGGCTCGCGGCTACACCTTC. V gene TRBV10-2 combines with J gene TRBJ1-2, with 12 bases identical to TRBD1. The CDR3 runs to 15 residues. V lost 0 bases and J lost 8; bases outside the gene matches: 4. CDR1 is WSHSY and CDR2 is SAAADI in the germline V gene.

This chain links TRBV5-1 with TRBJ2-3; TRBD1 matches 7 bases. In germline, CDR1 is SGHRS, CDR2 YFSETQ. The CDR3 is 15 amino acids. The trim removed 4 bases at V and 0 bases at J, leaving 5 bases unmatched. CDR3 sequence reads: CASSGRDRSTDTQYF. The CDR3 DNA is TGCGCCAGCAGCGGACGGGACAGAAGCACAGATACGCAGTATTTT.

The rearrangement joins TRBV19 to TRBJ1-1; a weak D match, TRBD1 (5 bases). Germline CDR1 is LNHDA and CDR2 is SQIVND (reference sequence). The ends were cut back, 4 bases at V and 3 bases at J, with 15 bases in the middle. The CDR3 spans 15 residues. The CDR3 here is CASSTAGGAYTEAFF. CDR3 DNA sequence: TGTGCCAGTAGTACCGCCGGCGGGGCCTACACTGAAGCTTTCTTT.

The CDR3: CASSSQTRLVSNEQFF. As DNA, the CDR3 is TGTGCCAGCAGCTCCCAAACCAGACTAGTAAGCAATGAGCAGTTCTTC. The chain links TRBV11-2 to TRBJ2-1, with a possible D match to TRBD2 (6 bases). Trimming left V 4 bases short and J 6 bases short, with 19 bases between. The length of the CDR3 is 16 residues. The V gene's germline CDR1 is SGHAT and CDR2 FQNNGV.

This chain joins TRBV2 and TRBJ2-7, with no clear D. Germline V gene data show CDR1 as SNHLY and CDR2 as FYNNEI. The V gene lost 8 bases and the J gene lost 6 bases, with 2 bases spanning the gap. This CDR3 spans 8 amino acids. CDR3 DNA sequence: TGTGCCAGCCGCGAGCAGTACTTC. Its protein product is CASREQYF.